The rows below give T cell receptor beta chains drawn from one sample of a study of cytomegalovirus exposure and HLA in healthy donors. Sequencing used immunoSEQ multiplex PCR; TCRdb keeps in-frame clones, though not all of them. The sample lists roughly 110,000 clones; 77% were seen once. Material: PBMCs. The source of these receptors is a male donor in good health and CMV-seronegative. The CDR3 runs from the conserved cysteine through the conserved F or W. D genes are given only for firm matches. Clone sizes are given selectively: once, few, many, or a class where the clone is expanded.

j_call	clone_size	v_call	cdr3_length	d_call	cdr3_nt	cdr3_aa
TRBJ2-7	once	TRBV6-1	15	TRBD1	TGTGCCAGCAGTCCTAATCACAGGGGGCAGGGTGAGCAGTACTTC	CASSPNHRGQGEQYF
TRBJ1-5	NA	TRBV5-4	15	NA	TGTGCCAGCAGCTTGGGAGGGCAGAGCAATCAGCCCCAGCATTTT	CASSLGGQSNQPQHF
TRBJ2-2	NA	TRBV27	19	TRBD1	TGTGCCAGCAGTTTTGTCCCCCGGGACAGGGTTACGGACACCGGGGAGCTGTTTTTT	CASSFVPRDRVTDTGELFF
TRBJ2-1	NA	TRBV29-1	13	TRBD2	TGCAGCGGGGATCTAGCGGAAAACAATGAGCAGTTCTTC	CSGDLAENNEQFF
TRBJ2-1	NA	TRBV11-2	15	NA	TGTGCCAGCAGCCGGACACCACCCTCCTACAATGAGCAGTTCTTC	CASSRTPPSYNEQFF
TRBJ2-7	once	TRBV7-2	16	TRBD2	TGTGCCAGCAGCTCCTGGACTAGCGGGCGTTCCTACGAGCAGTACTTC	CASSSWTSGRSYEQYF
TRBJ1-4	NA	TRBV25-1	15	NA	TGTGCCAGCAGTGCACAGGGAGTCTTCGGTGAAAGACTGTTTTTT	CASSAQGVFGERLFF
TRBJ2-7	NA	TRBV10-1	14	NA	TGCGCCAGCAGTGAGGCAGGCTCCATGCTCGAGCAGTACTTC	CASSEAGSMLEQYF
TRBJ2-1	NA	TRBV5-1	14	NA	TGCGCCAGCAGCTTGGACTTAAACTACAATGAGCAGTTCTTC	CASSLDLNYNEQFF
TRBJ2-3	NA	TRBV7-9	16	TRBD2	TGTGCCAGCAGCTTCTTCGGGCTAGCGGAGACAGATACGCAGTATTTT	CASSFFGLAETDTQYF
TRBJ2-1	few	TRBV29-1	14	TRBD2	TGCAGTGTCCTAGCGGATGTCTCCTACAATGAGCAGTTCTTC	CSVLADVSYNEQFF
TRBJ2-1	few	TRBV2	15	TRBD2	TGTGCCAGCAGCACCCGACTAGCGGGGAACAATGAGCAGTTCTTC	CASSTRLAGNNEQFF
TRBJ2-5	NA	TRBV5-1	16	TRBD1	TGCGCCAGCAGCAGGCCCGGGACAGGGTACCAAGAGACCCAGTACTTC	CASSRPGTGYQETQYF
TRBJ1-2	NA	TRBV27	14	NA	TGTGCCAGCAGTCCCCTACAGGGATCCTATGGCTACACCTTC	CASSPLQGSYGYTF
TRBJ2-1	NA	TRBV19	17	TRBD2	TGTGCCAGTAGCCTCCGGCCGTGGGAGGGCCGGAACAATGAGCAGTTCTTC	CASSLRPWEGRNNEQFF
TRBJ2-7	NA	TRBV30	13	TRBD2	TGTGCCTGGAGTAACGCGGGAGGAGGCGAGCAGTACTTC	CAWSNAGGGEQYF
TRBJ2-7	NA	TRBV30	13	TRBD2	TGTGCCTGGACTAGCGGGAGTCGGGACGAGCAGTACTTC	CAWTSGSRDEQYF
TRBJ2-7	once	TRBV19	15	TRBD1	TGTGCCAGTGGACGGGGAGGACAGGGGGCTTACGAGCAGTACTTC	CASGRGGQGAYEQYF
TRBJ2-5	NA	TRBV5-1	14	NA	TGCGCCAGCAGCTCTCATAGGCAGCGGGAGACCCAGTACTTC	CASSSHRQRETQYF
TRBJ2-2	NA	TRBV21-1	18	NA	TGTGCCAGCAGCGGGACTAGCGGGCGGCTCGCGGGAGCCGGGGAGCTGTTTTTT	CASSGTSGRLAGAGELFF
TRBJ2-1	few	TRBV10-1	14	NA	TGCGCCAGCAGTGACCGCAGCTCCTACAATGAGCAGTTCTTC	CASSDRSSYNEQFF
TRBJ1-3	NA	TRBV28	14	NA	TGTGCCAGCAAAGGGGCTAACTCTGGAAACACCATATATTTT	CASKGANSGNTIYF
TRBJ2-7	NA	TRBV11-2	17	TRBD2	TGTGCCAGCAGCTTTTCCACCCCCCTAGCGGGATACTACGAGCAGTACTTC	CASSFSTPLAGYYEQYF
TRBJ2-7	NA	TRBV19	14	NA	TGTGCCAGTAGATCGGGACAAGGATCCTACGAGCAGTACTTC	CASRSGQGSYEQYF
TRBJ1-1	NA	TRBV11-2	15	NA	TGTGCCAGCAGCTTAGGCTTGTCCCAGCGCACTGAAGCTTTCTTT	CASSLGLSQRTEAFF
TRBJ2-7	NA	TRBV9	15	TRBD1	TGTGCCAGCAGCGCGGGGACAGCGGCTATCTACGAGCAGTACTTC	CASSAGTAAIYEQYF